These 29 T cell receptor beta chains were all obtained from the same sample, sequenced in a study of metastatic and nonmetastatic thyroid tumors. Treatment of any kind had been given to no patient before thyroid surgery. Using MiXCR, TCRdb reanalyzed the PCR reads. The data hold about 25,000 clones, with approximately 24% observed a single time. Sequenced sample: blood. Receptors were obtained from a female donor with papillary thyroid cancer or a benign thyroid nodule (not recorded which). Some clones in this sample may be carry-over from other donors' samples.

This clone was seen at least ten times. The chain carries TRBV5-1 and TRBJ1-2, with 7 bases matching TRBD1. Germline lookup yields CDR1 SGHRS and CDR2 YFSETQ. This CDR3 is 14 amino acids long. V lost 3 bases to trimming and J lost 10 bases; unmatched junction nucleotides: 12. CDR3 in amino acids: CASSSGNDRAHYTF. CDR3 bases: TGCGCCAGCAGCTCGGGGAACGACAGGGCCCACTACACCTTC.

J is TRBJ2-3 and V is TRBV5-4; D is perhaps TRBD1 (5 bases). Trimming removed 4 bases from V and 1 base from J, with 7 bases in between. Germline CDR1 SGHNT, CDR2 YYREEE (reference sequence). This CDR3 has 13 amino acids. CDR3 sequence: CASSLGGTDTQYF. The CDR3 nucleotides are TGTGCCAGCAGCCTAGGGGGCACAGATACGCAGTATTTT. The full variable domain, its missing parts supplied by reference TRBV5-4 and TRBJ2-3, is ETGVTQSPTHLIKTRGQQVTLRCSSQSGHNTVSWYQQALGQGPQFIFQYYREEENGRGNFPPRFSGLQFPNYSSELNVNALELDDSALYLCASSLGGTDTQYFGPGTRLTVL.

This clone has a count of ten or more. This rearrangement joins TRBV3-1 to TRBJ1-4; 9 bases line up with TRBD1. CDR1 is LGHDT and CDR2 is YNNKEL in the germline V gene (reference sequence). This CDR3 contains 15 residues. The V gene end was trimmed by 4 bases and the J gene end by 7 bases; junction bases not matched to a gene: 7. The CDR3 reads CASSLRDREGEKLFF. The CDR3 nucleotides read TGTGCCAGCAGCCTAAGGGACAGGGAAGGTGAAAAACTGTTTTTT.

The chain links TRBV20-1 to TRBJ1-5; the D is unclear. CDR3 length: 13 residues. V lost 5 bases and J lost 7, with 15 bases in between. The germline gives CDR1 DFQATT, CDR2 SNEGSKA (reference sequence). CDR3 sequence reads: CSAAGSGLQPQHF. CDR3 coding DNA: TGCAGTGCTGCAGGTTCGGGTTTGCAGCCCCAGCATTTT.

This clone was observed at least ten times. The chain joins TRBV5-5 to TRBJ2-7; no clear D gene. V was trimmed by 2 bases and J by 5 bases, leaving 5 bases between them. In germline, CDR1 is SGHKS, CDR2 YYEKEE (reference sequence). The CDR3 runs to 11 residues. This CDR3 reads CASSFADEQYF. CDR3 DNA: TGTGCCAGCAGCTTCGCCGACGAGCAGTACTTC.

About this clone itself: An end of the junction does not agree with germline; a read error may underlie this. J is TRBJ1-1 and V is TRBV19; tentatively, D is TRBD1 (5 bases). The CDR3 spans 16 residues. Germline V gene data show CDR1 as LNHDA and CDR2 as SQIVND (reference sequence). Written as DNA, the CDR3 is TGTGCCAGTACCCCAGGGACGTTGGTAATCAACACGGAAGCTTTCTTT. Protein sequence: CASTPGTLVINTEAFF.

This clone was observed at least ten times. One junction end disagrees with the germline gene, perhaps due to a read error. The chain has TRBV20-1 and TRBJ2-3; 10 positions match TRBD2. Germline V gene data show CDR1 as DFQATT and CDR2 as SNEGSKA (reference sequence). This CDR3 has 14 residues. The DNA of the CDR3 is TGCAGTGCCAGAGAGAGCGGGAGGGCCGATACGCAGTATTTT. This translates into CSARESGRADTQYF.

Within the sample, this clone is medium-sized. V is TRBV10-1 and J is TRBJ2-7, with 10 bases identical to TRBD2. Unmatched junction bases numbered 4, after V lost 5 bases and J lost 3 bases. The V gene's germline CDR1 is WNHNN and CDR2 SYGVQD (reference sequence). The CDR3 sequence is 14 residues long. Here the CDR3 reads CASSPRTSGYEQYF. CDR3 DNA: TGCGCCAGCAGTCCCCGGACTAGCGGCTACGAGCAGTACTTC.

This clone was recorded many times. V and J are TRBV3-1 and TRBJ2-3; the D is unclear. V was shortened by 1 base and J by 6 bases, with 11 bases between the two germline ends. CDR1 is LGHDT and CDR2 is YNNKEL in the germline V gene (reference sequence). CDR3 length: 14 amino acids. The CDR3 bases are TGTGCCAGCAGCCAAGCCCTAGGCCCCGATACGCAGTATTTT. Translating gives CASSQALGPDTQYF.

Sample share makes this clone medium-sized (0.01 to 0.1%). The J gene is TRBJ2-7, the V gene TRBV5-1, with TRBD1 matching over 10 bases. V gave up 0 bases and J gave up 3 bases; unmatched junction bases: 3. The CDR3 is made up of 15 amino acids. Looked up from germline, CDR1 is SGHRS and CDR2 is YFSETQ. The CDR3 sequence is CASSLDGTGDYEQYF. CDR3 bases: TGCGCCAGCAGCTTGGACGGGACAGGGGACTACGAGCAGTACTTC.

This clone was recorded many times. The rearrangement joins TRBV11-1 to TRBJ2-1; 11 bases align to TRBD2. The CDR3 is 18 amino acids. V trimming: 1 base; J trimming: 2 bases; junction bases outside the gene matches: 7. The germline V gene encodes CDR1 SGHAT and CDR2 FQDESV (reference sequence). CDR3 in DNA: TGTGCCAGCAGCTTAGAGCTAGCGGGAGGTGGGGCCTACAATGAGCAGTTCTTC. Protein sequence: CASSLELAGGGAYNEQFF.

There are many counts of this clone. The chain combines TRBV7-2 with TRBJ2-1, with D uncertain. V gave up 0 bases and J gave up 7 bases, with 16 bases separating them. The CDR3 length is 16 residues. Germline V gives CDR1 SGHTA, CDR2 FQGNSA. CDR3 nucleotides: TGTGCCAGCAGCTTAGCGGCAGGCAGTCTTGTTAATGAGCAGTTCTTC. Amino acids: CASSLAAGSLVNEQFF.

The V gene is TRBV30, the J gene TRBJ1-1, with a weak D call TRBD1 (6 bases). The CDR3 totals 13 residues. Germline V gene lookup returns CDR1 GTSNPN and CDR2 SVGIG (reference sequence). V gave up 2 bases and J gave up 3 bases, with 10 bases separating them. CDR3: CAWSPGVYTEAFF. DNA of the CDR3: TGTGCCTGGAGTCCAGGGGTATACACTGAAGCTTTCTTT.

This clone was recorded many times. The chain uses TRBV9 and TRBJ1-1, with D maybe TRBD1 (5 bases). V lost 2 bases, J lost 3 bases, and 8 bases lay in between. This CDR3 contains 13 residues. Germline V gene lookup returns CDR1 SGDLS and CDR2 YYNGEE. The CDR3 spells CASSVAGDTEAFF. CDR3 nucleotides: TGTGCCAGCAGCGTGGCGGGGGACACTGAAGCTTTCTTT. Supplemented by reference TRBV9 and TRBJ1-1, the full variable domain reads DSGVTQTPKHLITATGQRVTLRCSPRSGDLSVYWYQQSLDQGLQFLIQYYNGEERAKGNILERFSAQQFPDLHSELNLSSLELGDSALYFCASSVAGDTEAFFGQGTRLTVV.

Only one count was recorded for this clone. The rearrangement uses TRBV20-1 and TRBJ2-7; a possible D gene is TRBD2 (7 bases). Looked up from germline, CDR1 is DFQATT and CDR2 is SNEGSKA (reference sequence). The CDR3 totals 12 residues. V was pared by 5 bases and J by 7 bases, with 15 bases between. The CDR3 reads CSASEGDYEQYF. The CDR3 coding sequence is TGCAGTGCTTCCGAGGGGGACTATGAGCAGTACTTC.

This clone was counted a few times. V gene TRBV6-1 combines with J gene TRBJ1-2, with D possibly being TRBD1 (6 bases). Germline loops: CDR1 MNHNS, CDR2 SASEGT. V dropped 4 bases and J dropped 9 bases, with 15 bases sitting between them. This CDR3 has 13 residues. The chain's CDR3 is CASSGYRDGSYTF. The CDR3 DNA sequence: TGTGCCAGCAGTGGGTACAGGGATGGTAGCTACACCTTC.

The chain is built from TRBV24-1 and TRBJ1-2; tentatively, D is TRBD1 (5 bases). The CDR3 length is 11 residues. CDR1 is KGHDR, CDR2 SFDVKD, per germline. The ends were cut back, 11 bases at V and 2 bases at J, with 8 bases in the middle. The CDR3 is CAIRGNYGYTF. The CDR3 DNA is TGTGCCATCCGGGGGAACTATGGCTACACCTTC.

This clone was counted many times. The rearrangement uses TRBV10-1 and TRBJ2-1; TRBD2 might be the D (6 bases). CDR1 and CDR2 from the germline V gene are WNHNN and SYGVQD (reference sequence). V lost 7 bases and J lost 4, with 20 bases in between. The CDR3 covers 16 residues. CDR3 sequence (DNA): TGCGCCAGCACCCCTGGGGGGACTTCTACATACAATGAGCAGTTCTTC. Its translation is CASTPGGTSTYNEQFF.

Ten or more counts support this clone. The chain is built from TRBV7-8 and TRBJ1-2, with D unclear. V lost 1 base and J lost 7, with 22 bases in between. The CDR3 totals 17 residues. Germline V gives CDR1 SGHVS, CDR2 FQNEAQ. The CDR3 DNA reads TGTGCCAGCAGCTTAGAGGGCAGGACCCTCCCGGCTTCTGGCTACACCTTC. Translation gives CASSLEGRTLPASGYTF.

This clone was found a few times. A much larger clone is a single base away; this may be a read error. The chain uses TRBV6-4 and TRBJ1-4; 7 bases align to TRBD1. This CDR3 comprises 14 residues. Germline V lookup: CDR1 MRHNA, CDR2 SNTAGT. V trimming: 6 bases; J trimming: 4 bases; junction bases outside the gene matches: 5. The CDR3 spells CASSTGTDNEKLFF. In DNA form, the CDR3 reads TGTGCCAGCAGCACTGGGACAGATAATGAAAAACTGTTTTTT.

On this clone: One end of the junction does not line up with germline, which may come from a read error. The chain combines TRBV4-3 with TRBJ2-7; 9 bases are shared with TRBD1. Germline loops: CDR1 LGHNA, CDR2 YSLEER. The CDR3 sequence is 16 residues long. The DNA for the CDR3 is TGCGCCCGCAGCCAAGAACGGCGGACAGGGGCCATCGAGCAGTACTTC. Residues: CARSQERRTGAIEQYF.

With respect to this clone: An end of the junction does not agree with germline; a read error may underlie this. The gene calls are TRBV7-6 and TRBJ2-2, with D tentatively TRBD2 (5 bases). The germline CDR1 and CDR2 sequences are SGHVS and FNYEAQ. The CDR3 consists of 16 residues. The DNA of the CDR3 is TGTGCCAGCAGCTTAGGGTACATCGGGAACACCGTGGAGGTGTTTTTT. It specifies CASSLGYIGNTVEVFF.

The table lists this clone with many counts. The chain is built from TRBV20-1 and TRBJ1-1; D might be TRBD1 (6 bases). The germline V gene has CDR1 DFQATT and CDR2 SNEGSKA (reference sequence). The CDR3 extends over 13 amino acids. V was clipped by 3 bases and J by 3 bases, with 11 bases between them. CDR3 nucleotide sequence: TGCAGTGCTAGCAGGGGCGCTTACACTGAAGCTTTCTTT. Protein product: CSASRGAYTEAFF.

This clone counts as medium-sized. CDR3 DNA: TGTGCCAGCAGTTACCGAGCGGGGGGGCGTTTCGAGCAGTACTTC. Residues: CASSYRAGGRFEQYF. The V gene is TRBV6-2 or TRBV6-3, the J gene TRBJ2-7, with 10 nucleotides matching TRBD2. J was trimmed by 6 bases and V by 2 bases; bases with no gene match: 7. CDR1 is MNHEY, CDR2 SVGEGT, per germline. The CDR3 consists of 15 residues.

On this clone itself: Sequence at one end of the junction differs from germline and may be a read error. This chain uses TRBV2 with TRBJ2-3; TRBD1 might be the D (5 bases). The CDR3 is 14 residues long. Per germline, CDR1 SNHLY and CDR2 FYNNEI. The CDR3 sequence: CTSSGTGEGDTQYF. Written as DNA, the CDR3 is TGTACCAGCAGTGGTACAGGAGAAGGAGATACGCAGTATTTT.

Notes on this clone: A much larger clonotype is one base distant, so this may be a read error. The sample has other DNA sequences that encode this CDR3 too. The chain uses TRBV5-1 and TRBJ2-3; D might be TRBD2 (6 bases). In germline, CDR1 is SGHRS, CDR2 YFSETQ. This CDR3 has 15 amino acids. CDR3 coding DNA: TGCGCCAGCAGCTTGGCCGATGGCGGGGTGGATACACAGTATTTT. Translating gives CASSLADGGVDTQYF.

J is TRBJ1-1 and V is TRBV6-5; D gene ambiguous. CDR1 and CDR2 (germline): MNHEY, SVGAGI. The CDR3 extends over 17 amino acids. V was cut by 0 bases and J by 7 bases, with 21 bases left in between. CDR3 DNA sequence: TGTGCCAGCAGTTACTCTCTAAGACATGTGAGGACGAGTGAAGCTTTCTTT. Residues: CASSYSLRHVRTSEAFF.

This clone was counted at least ten times. The gene calls are TRBV7-2 and TRBJ1-1; D is ambiguous. V was shortened by 5 bases and J by 4 bases, with 5 bases between the two germline ends. Germline V gene lookup returns CDR1 SGHTA and CDR2 FQGNSA. The CDR3 covers 11 residues. For the CDR3, the DNA is TGTGCCAGCAGCCGTTTCACTGAAGCTTTCTTT. Translating gives CASSRFTEAFF.

This clone has a count of ten or more. This chain uses TRBV9 with TRBJ2-1, with unresolved D. Deletions cut 0 bases from V and 0 bases from J, with 7 bases between. The CDR3 has 15 residues. CDR1 SGDLS and CDR2 YYNGEE come from the germline V gene. As DNA, the CDR3 is TGTGCCAGCAGCGTAGTGGGCAGCTCCTACAATGAGCAGTTCTTC. Its protein is CASSVVGSSYNEQFF.